Below are 8 T cell receptor beta chains sequenced from a single sample in a study of molecular identifiers for immune sequencing clone quantification. MiXCR was run by TCRdb on the PCR reads, yielding one entry per CDR3 protein. Seen here are over 550,000 distinct CDR3 sequences, around 25% observed once, and the top ten hold roughly 0.83%. Sequences were obtained from naive CD8+ T cells from blood, with Jurkat cell RNA spiked in. Subset: FACS-sorted CD8+CD4-CCR7+CD45RA+ naive T cells. These receptors were taken from a human donor in good health. Some libraries in this study had Jurkat cell RNA spiked in.

This clonotype has only one observation. The rearrangement uses TRBV13 and TRBJ1-5; D ambiguous. The CDR3 has 15 amino acids. Per the germline V gene, CDR1 is PRHDT and CDR2 is FYEKMQ (reference sequence). V was clipped by 0 bases and J by 6 bases, with 12 bases between them. CDR3 region: CASSLGVGMSQPQHF. For the CDR3, the DNA is TGTGCCAGCAGCTTAGGGGTAGGGATGAGTCAGCCCCAGCATTTT.

The table lists this clonotype with a few counts. The rearrangement uses TRBV2 and TRBJ2-3; D gene ambiguous. CDR1 and CDR2 from the germline V gene are SNHLY and FYNNEI. The CDR3 has 15 residues. The V and J ends lost 1 base and 5 bases respectively, with 13 bases between them. CDR3 residues: CASSEGITRGDTQYF. CDR3 in DNA: TGTGCCAGCAGTGAAGGGATCACCCGTGGAGATACGCAGTATTTT.

With respect to this clonotype: Just one base apart from a much larger clone, this may be a read error. V and J are TRBV7-2 and TRBJ1-1, with a tentative D call TRBD1 (6 bases). CDR3 length: 15 residues. The V gene's germline CDR1 is SGHTA and CDR2 FQGNSA. Between the trimmed V and J ends, which lost 1 base and 7 bases, there was a span of 16 bases. The CDR3 sequence is CASSLVLGAADEAFF. DNA of the CDR3: TGTGCCAGCAGCTTAGTCTTGGGGGCGGCGGATGAAGCTTTCTTT.

In its sample, this clonotype was seen a few times. The V and J genes are TRBV11-2 and TRBJ1-2; D ambiguous. This CDR3 region has 13 residues. With 0 bases removed from V and 9 bases from J, the gap between germline ends came to 11 bases. CDR1 is SGHAT, CDR2 FQNNGV, per germline. CDR3 nucleotide sequence: TGTGCCAGCAGCTTAGACAATCTATCGCGCTACACCTTC. Translated: CASSLDNLSRYTF.

This clonotype has a count of ten or more. The chain is built from TRBV28 and TRBJ2-5; 7 bases agree with TRBD1. The CDR3 extends over 14 amino acids. V shed 2 bases and J 2 bases; nucleotides not matched to a gene: 2. Germline V gene lookup returns CDR1 MDHEN and CDR2 SYDVKM. CDR3 DNA sequence: TGTGCCAGCAGTTTAGACAGGGTTCAAGAGACCCAGTACTTC. Translated: CASSLDRVQETQYF.

The genes are TRBV5-1 and TRBJ2-7; the D gene is possibly TRBD2 (5 bases). The germline V gene has CDR1 SGHRS and CDR2 YFSETQ. The V gene lost 0 bases and the J gene lost 7 bases, with 11 bases spanning the gap. The CDR3 covers 13 residues. CDR3 nucleotide sequence: TGCGCCAGCAGCTTGGAGCTAGCTGGGGAGCAGTACTTC. This sequence encodes CASSLELAGEQYF.

This clonotype has ten or more counts. This chain connects TRBV20-1 to TRBJ2-7; the D is unclear. V lost 6 bases, J lost 3 bases, and 9 bases lay in between. Germline lookup yields CDR1 DFQATT and CDR2 SNEGSKA (reference sequence). The CDR3 loop spans 11 amino acids. Here the CDR3 DNA reads TGCAGTGCCCCGGAAGGCTACGAGCAGTACTTC. Protein sequence: CSAPEGYEQYF.

This chain connects TRBV19 to TRBJ2-1; 12 bases map to TRBD2. Trimming took 1 base from V and 7 from J; bases not matched to a gene: 14. This CDR3 contains 19 residues. Germline V gives CDR1 LNHDA, CDR2 SQIVND (reference sequence). The CDR3 sequence: CASSIVRGQRTSGNNEQFF. The CDR3 nucleotides are TGTGCCAGTAGTATAGTGCGGGGCCAAAGGACTAGCGGGAATAATGAGCAGTTCTTC.